The 15 T cell receptor beta chains listed next were all sequenced from one sample in a study of T cell changes during pregnancy in multiple sclerosis. Clones were read by immunoSEQ multiplex PCR, and TCRdb kept only the in-frame ones, dropping some. The table shows about 79,000 clones, with about 93% occurring only once. The source material was CD4+ T cells from peripheral blood mononuclear cells, sampled in the second trimester of pregnancy. The receptors come from a female donor with multiple sclerosis, enrolled in a pregnancy study.

This clone was counted a few times. The chain is built from TRBV4-3 and TRBJ2-5; 9 bases fit TRBD2. The V and J ends lost 0 bases and 4 bases, in that order; junction bases with no gene match: 6. The CDR3 totals 16 residues. CDR1 and CDR2 (germline): LGHNA, YSLEER. The CDR3 region has the DNA TGCGCCAGCAGCCAAGATTGGCGGGGGGGCCGAGAGACCCAGTACTTC. Its translation: CASSQDWRGGRETQYF.

V and J are TRBV2 and TRBJ1-4, with D possibly TRBD1 on 5 matching bases. The V gene's germline CDR1 is SNHLY and CDR2 FYNNEI. Trimming removed 6 bases at V and 13 bases at J, with 18 bases between. The CDR3 extends over 13 amino acids. This CDR3 is CASRPTQASGLFF. CDR3 sequence (DNA): TGTGCCAGCAGGCCAACACAGGCCTCCGGACTGTTTTTT.

The V and J genes are TRBV9 and TRBJ2-1; 7 bases match TRBD1. Unmatched junction bases numbered 11, after V lost 0 bases and J lost 8 bases. This CDR3 is 16 amino acids long. CDR1 and CDR2 from the germline V gene are SGDLS and YYNGEE. For the CDR3, the DNA is TGTGCCAGCAGCGTAGGGAGGCAGGGGGTTTTCGATGAGCAGTTCTTC. Its translation: CASSVGRQGVFDEQFF. The entire variable domain, with the rest obtained from reference TRBV9 and TRBJ2-1, is as follows: DSGVTQTPKHLITATGQRVTLRCSPRSGDLSVYWYQQSLDQGLQFLIQYYNGEERAKGNILERFSAQQFPDLHSELNLSSLELGDSALYFCASSVGRQGVFDEQFFGPGTRLTVL.

The V gene is TRBV5-1, the J gene TRBJ1-6; 9 bases fit TRBD1. Trimming took 4 bases from V and 10 from J; bases not matched to a gene: 9. The CDR3 covers 15 residues. CDR1 and CDR2 (germline): SGHRS, YFSETQ. As DNA, the CDR3 is TGCGCCAGCAGCGCGGGACAGGGAGTTAGCTCACCCCTCCACTTT. Translated: CASSAGQGVSSPLHF.

The J gene is TRBJ2-1, the V gene TRBV11-2; 8 bases are a match to TRBD2. The germline V gene encodes CDR1 SGHAT and CDR2 FQNNGV. This CDR3 has 17 amino acids. The V gene end was trimmed by 4 bases and the J gene end by 7 bases; junction bases not matched to a gene: 15. CDR3 in DNA: TGTGCCAGCAGCTCTCAGGTATTAGCGGGAAAGGAGAATGAGCAGTTCTTC. Amino acids: CASSSQVLAGKENEQFF.

J is TRBJ1-1 and V is TRBV7-2; TRBD1 might be the D (5 bases). CDR1 is SGHTA and CDR2 is FQGNSA in the germline V gene. V lost 0 bases and J 4 bases, leaving 9 bases between the germline ends. This CDR3 is built from 14 residues. The CDR3 DNA follows: TGTGCCAGCAGCTTAGCGGGGGGAAGCACTGAAGCTTTCTTT. As protein: CASSLAGGSTEAFF. Variable domain in full (rest from reference TRBV7-2 and TRBJ1-1): GAGVSQSPSNKVTEKGKDVELRCDPISGHTALYWYRQSLGQGLEFLIYFQGNSAPDKSGLPSDRFSAERTGGSVSTLTIQRTQQEDSAVYLCASSLAGGSTEAFFGQGTRLTVV.

V gene TRBV6-5 combines with J gene TRBJ2-3; possibly TRBD2 for D (5 bases). The germline gives CDR1 MNHEY, CDR2 SVGAGI. Deletions cut 5 bases from V and 6 bases from J, with 15 bases between. There are 14 residues in the CDR3. CDR3 region: CASSPRTSRDTQYF. The DNA for the CDR3 is TGTGCCAGCAGTCCAAGGACTTCCAGGGATACGCAGTATTTT.

The genes are TRBV27 and TRBJ2-1, with D possibly being TRBD1 (6 bases). The CDR3 runs 16 residues. In germline, CDR1 is MNHEY, CDR2 SMNVEV (reference sequence). V dropped 7 bases and J dropped 5 bases, with 21 bases sitting between them. CDR3 sequence reads: CASTGSDRPGDNEQFF. CDR3 sequence (DNA): TGTGCCAGCACTGGTTCGGACAGACCTGGGGACAATGAGCAGTTCTTC.

The chain combines TRBV25-1 with TRBJ2-5; D perhaps matches TRBD1 (6 bases). The germline V and J ends were trimmed by 2 bases and 0 bases, with 16 bases remaining between them. This CDR3 has 17 residues. In germline, CDR1 is MGHDK, CDR2 SYGVNS. In nucleotides, the CDR3 is TGTGCCAGCAGTGAAAGGACGTGGACAGAAGACCAAGAGACCCAGTACTTC. As protein: CASSERTWTEDQETQYF.

This chain connects TRBV28 to TRBJ2-1; the D gene is possibly TRBD1 (5 bases). The CDR3 loop spans 16 amino acids. Germline V gives CDR1 MDHEN, CDR2 SYDVKM. Trimming cost V 2 bases and J 0 bases, with 11 bases left between them. CDR3 in amino acids: CASSLRGWGSYNEQFF. The CDR3 coding sequence is TGTGCCAGCAGTTTAAGGGGTTGGGGCTCCTACAATGAGCAGTTCTTC.

The V gene is TRBV14, the J gene TRBJ2-1; 12 nucleotides line up with TRBD2. The germline CDR1 and CDR2 sequences are SGHDN and FVKESK. V lost 3 bases and J lost 4; bases outside the gene matches: 1. The length of the CDR3 is 15 residues. CDR3 loop: CASSHGTSGYNEQFF. The CDR3 nucleotides read TGTGCCAGCAGCCACGGGACTAGCGGGTACAATGAGCAGTTCTTC.

The CDR3 loop reads CASSLVAGVGYNEQFF. The CDR3 DNA reads as TGTGCCAGCAGCTTAGTTGCAGGGGTCGGCTACAATGAGCAGTTCTTC. This chain uses TRBV7-9 with TRBJ2-1, with D perhaps matching TRBD1 (6 bases). Germline lookup yields CDR1 SEHNR and CDR2 FQNEAQ (reference sequence). V was clipped by 1 base and J by 3 bases, with 13 bases between them. The CDR3 sequence is 16 residues long. Using reference TRBV7-9 and TRBJ2-1 for the parts outside the CDR3, the full variable domain is DTGVSQNPRHKITKRGQNVTFRCDPISEHNRLYWYRQTLGQGPEFLTYFQNEAQLEKSRLLSDRFSAERPKGSFSTLEIQRTEQGDSAMYLCASSLVAGVGYNEQFFGPGTRLTVL.

V and J are TRBV19 and TRBJ1-4; tentative D call: TRBD1 (5 bases). V lost 6 bases and J lost 8, with 19 bases in between. Germline values: CDR1 LNHDA, CDR2 SQIVND (reference sequence). This CDR3 comprises 15 residues. This CDR3 is CASSLSGGAREKLFF. The CDR3 DNA is TGTGCCAGTAGCCTATCTGGCGGGGCGCGAGAAAAACTGTTTTTT.

The rearrangement links TRBV21-1 to TRBJ2-7; the D call of TRBD2 is as the table states it, not checked on the DNA. TRBV21-1 is a pseudogene segment. This CDR3 is 24 amino acids long. The CDR3 region is CASSNFCILGPGGGLRGNSYEQYF. The CDR3, as DNA: TGTGCCAGCAGCAATTTTTGTATCTTAGGCCCGGGCGGGGGCCTCCGGGGAAACTCCTACGAGCAGTACTTC.

The chain carries TRBV9 and TRBJ2-7; 14 bases agree with TRBD2. The CDR3 length is 15 residues. J gave up 3 bases and V 3 bases, and 2 bases lay outside the gene matches. Germline loops: CDR1 SGDLS, CDR2 YYNGEE. For the CDR3, the DNA is TGTGCCAGCAGCGGGGGACTAGCGGGGGACTACGAGCAGTACTTC. Its protein product is CASSGGLAGDYEQYF.